The rows below give T cell receptor beta chains drawn from one sample of a study of cytomegalovirus exposure and HLA in healthy donors. Libraries were prepared by immunoSEQ multiplex PCR; TCRdb keeps only in-frame clonotypes and omits some of them. This table has about 200,000 clones, approximately 87% appearing once. Sequenced: PBMCs. These receptors were taken from a woman aged 18 to 35 in good health and CMV-seronegative. Each CDR3 is given with its conserved first and last residue.

j_call | v_call | cdr3_aa
TRBJ1-2 | TRBV29-1 | CSVEEGSNYGYTF
TRBJ1-2 | TRBV6-6 | CASEKYGTWGYTF
TRBJ2-5 | TRBV11-2 | CASSLMVDRQETQYF
TRBJ1-2 | TRBV6-5 | CASNPRGSGYGYTF
TRBJ1-5 | TRBV4-2 | CASSQGGRVGGQPQHF
TRBJ1-3 | TRBV19 | CASSSRRGNTIYF
TRBJ1-2 | TRBV10-2 | CASRGRRYDYGYTF
TRBJ2-3 | TRBV5-6 | CASSLGTASTDTQYF
TRBJ2-3 | TRBV30 | CAWNLKGLDTQYF
TRBJ1-5 | TRBV18 | CASSPTRGKFGNQPQHF
TRBJ2-1 | TRBV6-4 | CAVDGTSGSCRYNEQFF
TRBJ2-7 | TRBV27 | CASSLLAGLVDEQYF
TRBJ1-4 | TRBV27 | CASTRGRIGGEKLFF
TRBJ1-2 | TRBV2 | CASSDGAYRPGVGTF
TRBJ1-2 | TRBV7-2 | CASSFLPGTGVNYGYTF
TRBJ2-1 | TRBV9 | CASSVAGSYNEQFF
TRBJ1-1 | TRBV27 | CASSHISLQGSTSEAFF